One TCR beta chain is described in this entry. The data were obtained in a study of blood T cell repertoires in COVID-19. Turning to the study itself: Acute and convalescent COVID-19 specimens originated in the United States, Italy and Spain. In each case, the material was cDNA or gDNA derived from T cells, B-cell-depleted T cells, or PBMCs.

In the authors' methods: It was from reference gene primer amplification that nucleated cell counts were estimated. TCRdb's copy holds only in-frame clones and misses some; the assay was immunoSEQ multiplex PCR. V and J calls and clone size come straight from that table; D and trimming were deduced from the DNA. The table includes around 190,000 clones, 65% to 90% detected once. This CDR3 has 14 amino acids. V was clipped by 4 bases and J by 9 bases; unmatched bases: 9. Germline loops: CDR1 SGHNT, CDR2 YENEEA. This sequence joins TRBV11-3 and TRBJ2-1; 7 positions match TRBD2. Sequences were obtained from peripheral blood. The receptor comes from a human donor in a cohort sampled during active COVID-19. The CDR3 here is CASSSSGRLGEQFF. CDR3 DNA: TGTGCCAGCAGCTCTAGCGGCCGCCTGGGTGAGCAGTTCTTC.